Listed below are T cell receptor beta chains from one sample, sequenced in a study of Ad26.COV2.S vaccination and SARS-CoV-2 variants. Sequencing used immunoSEQ multiplex PCR; TCRdb keeps in-frame clones, though not all of them. The table records about 350,000 clones, 88% of them present only once. The sequencing used peripheral blood, collected in a trial of Ad26.COV2.S vaccine versus placebo. Receptors originate from a person between 18 and 59 years old who received the Ad26.COV2.S COVID-19 vaccine or a placebo. Each CDR3 is given with its conserved first and last residue. Each record gives: V gene, D gene, clone size, J gene, CDR3 protein, CDR3 DNA. The D gene is left open where the match is weak. Size is omitted from some rows. Given values are once, few, many or a class for expanded clones.

>TRBV11-2|-|-|TRBJ2-7
CASSEPLKRLRQYF
TGTGCCAGCAGCGAGCCGCTCAAGCGGCTCCGGCAGTACTTC
>TRBV6-2/TRBV6-3|-|-|TRBJ1-1
CASSYFRLSNTEAFF
TGTGCCAGCAGTTACTTTCGACTCTCGAACACTGAAGCTTTCTTT
>TRBV27|-|once|TRBJ2-1
CASSLFPRPGTYNEQFF
TGTGCCAGCAGTTTATTCCCCCGCCCCGGGACCTACAATGAGCAGTTCTTC
>TRBV7-2|-|-|TRBJ2-7
CASSLVASSYEQYF
TGTGCCAGCAGCTTAGTGGCTAGCTCCTACGAGCAGTACTTC
>TRBV9|-|-|TRBJ2-5
CASSGDRGWETQYF
TGTGCCAGCAGCGGAGATAGGGGGTGGGAGACCCAGTACTTC
>TRBV7-3|-|once|TRBJ2-2
CASSLSPGRGAGGELFF
TGTGCCAGCAGCTTAAGTCCAGGAAGGGGGGCAGGCGGGGAGCTGTTTTTT
>TRBV19|-|-|TRBJ2-6
CASSARQTGTGANVLTF
TGTGCCAGTAGTGCGCGACAGACAGGAACCGGGGCCAACGTCCTGACTTTC
>TRBV4-3|-|-|TRBJ2-3
CASSQDRGPTDTQYF
TGCGCCAGCAGCCAAGATAGAGGGCCAACGGATACGCAGTATTTT
>TRBV4-3|-|few|TRBJ1-1
CASSQDWNTEAFF
TGCGCCAGCAGCCAAGATTGGAACACTGAAGCTTTCTTT
>TRBV18|-|-|TRBJ1-3
CASSPKEAGNTIYF
TGTGCCAGCTCACCCAAAGAAGCTGGAAACACCATATATTTT
>TRBV9|-|few|TRBJ1-2
CASSVGTVLAYGYTF
TGTGCCAGCAGCGTAGGCACAGTACTGGCCTATGGCTACACCTTC
>TRBV7-3|TRBD2|-|TRBJ2-3
CASSSGLGTDTQYF
TGTGCCAGCAGCTCGGGACTAGGCACAGATACGCAGTATTTT
>TRBV6-4|-|-|TRBJ1-5
CASSDPDQPQHF
TGTGCCAGCAGTGACCCAGATCAGCCCCAGCATTTT
>TRBV9|-|-|TRBJ1-1
CASSVDGSEAFF
TGTGCCAGCAGCGTAGATGGGTCTGAAGCTTTCTTT
>TRBV5-1|-|few|TRBJ1-5
CASSSDGYQPQHF
TGCGCCAGCAGCTCGGACGGTTATCAGCCCCAGCATTTT
>TRBV5-4|-|-|TRBJ2-1
CASNLPGDNEQFF
TGTGCCAGCAATTTACCGGGGGACAATGAGCAGTTCTTC
>TRBV27|-|once|TRBJ2-7
CASSLSRTYEQYF
TGTGCCAGCAGTTTATCCAGAACCTACGAGCAGTACTTC
>TRBV18|TRBD2|-|TRBJ2-2
CASSPFDSGRNTGELFF
TGTGCCAGCTCACCGTTCGATAGCGGGAGGAACACCGGGGAGCTGTTTTTT
>TRBV19|TRBD1|-|TRBJ1-1
CASSPRQGRNTEAFF
TGTGCCAGTAGTCCCCGACAGGGACGGAACACTGAAGCTTTCTTT
>TRBV6-2/TRBV6-3|-|-|TRBJ2-1
CASSYLATRRNEQFF
TGTGCCAGCAGTTACCTGGCCACTAGGAGGAATGAGCAGTTCTTC
>TRBV6-6|-|-|TRBJ1-6
CASSSRVGNSPLHF
TGTGCCAGCAGCTCCAGGGTGGGGAATTCACCCCTCCACTTT
>TRBV7-9|-|-|TRBJ2-1
CASSSTPGSSYNEQFF
TGTGCCAGCAGCTCGACCCCAGGTAGCTCCTACAATGAGCAGTTCTTC
>TRBV7-2|-|-|TRBJ2-2
CASSSFPYTGELFF
TGTGCCAGCAGCTCTTTCCCTTACACCGGGGAGCTGTTTTTT
>TRBV6-5|-|-|TRBJ2-7
CATRSAGLHEQYF
TGTGCCACCAGGTCGGCAGGGTTACACGAGCAGTACTTC
>TRBV2|-|-|TRBJ1-5
CASSERRDLTTQHF
TGTGCCAGCAGTGAAAGGAGGGACCTAACAACCCAGCATTTT
>TRBV6-4|-|-|TRBJ1-5
CASRGIRDKNQPQHF
TGTGCCAGCAGAGGCATCCGGGACAAAAATCAGCCCCAGCATTTT
>TRBV7-8|-|-|TRBJ2-3
CASSFTLRSIGTDTQYF
TGTGCCAGCAGCTTCACCTTGAGGTCTATCGGCACAGATACGCAGTATTTT
>TRBV7-8|-|-|TRBJ1-5
CASSLVPGSQPQHF
TGTGCCAGCAGCTTAGTCCCGGGGAGTCAGCCCCAGCATTTT
>TRBV24-1|-|-|TRBJ2-3
CATSRRSTDTQYF
TGTGCCACCAGCCGTCGGAGCACAGATACGCAGTATTTT
>TRBV6-4|-|once|TRBJ1-1
CASSVPGAFF
TGTGCCAGCAGTGTACCAGGAGCTTTCTTT
>TRBV19|TRBD1|-|TRBJ1-3
CASSINKNSGTVSGNTIYF
TGTGCCAGTAGTATAAATAAAAACTCCGGGACAGTCTCTGGAAACACCATATATTTT
>TRBV2|-|-|TRBJ1-1
CASRRGTEAFF
TGTGCCAGCCGACGGGGAACTGAAGCTTTCTTT
>TRBV4-2|TRBD1|-|TRBJ1-5
CASSQGQGGQPQHF
TGTGCCAGCAGCCAAGGACAGGGGGGACAGCCCCAGCATTTT
>TRBV10-2|-|-|TRBJ2-6
CASSESSGEAGANVLTF
TGCGCCAGCAGTGAGTCCTCAGGGGAGGCTGGGGCCAACGTCCTGACTTTC
>TRBV27|-|-|TRBJ1-2
CASSLSGVANYGYTF
TGTGCCAGCAGTTTATCGGGCGTAGCTAACTATGGCTACACCTTC
>TRBV14|-|few|TRBJ1-2
CASSQPYPGHETGYTF
TGTGCCAGCAGCCAACCCTATCCGGGACACGAAACAGGCTACACCTTC
>TRBV19|-|-|TRBJ1-5
CASSPGPMEQPQHF
TGTGCCAGTAGTCCCGGGCCGATGGAGCAGCCCCAGCATTTT